The text below deals with one T cell receptor beta chain. Its specificity is not known. The data stem from a study of chemoradiotherapy in HPV16-positive cancers. Points from the study as a whole: Non-HPV-specific T cells did not expand in tumors during treatment, whereas candidate HPV-specific clones and E7-related motifs did. HPV-responsive T-cell expansion during chemoradiotherapy was linked to improved recurrence-free survival in HPV16-positive patients. Functional assays defining HPV-specific T cells used only two HPV16-positive patients.

Repeated repertoire sampling spanned the course of chemoradiotherapy. TCRdb's table, derived via immunoSEQ multiplex PCR, lists solely in-frame clones and lacks some. The top ten clones hold about 5% of a sample with around 20,000 clones, about 87% of them seen once. Germline CDR1 SGHTA, CDR2 FQGNSA. The CDR3 totals 12 residues. The V end was cut by 4 bases, the J end by 2 bases, with 4 bases between. The specimen comprised blood, sampled from a patient who underwent chemoradiotherapy. The gene calls are TRBV7-2 and TRBJ2-3, with D unclear. This TCR derives from a human donor with HPV-associated anogenital cancer. DNA of the CDR3: TGTGCCAGCAGCTCCAACACAGATACGCAGTATTTT. Residues: CASSSNTDTQYF.